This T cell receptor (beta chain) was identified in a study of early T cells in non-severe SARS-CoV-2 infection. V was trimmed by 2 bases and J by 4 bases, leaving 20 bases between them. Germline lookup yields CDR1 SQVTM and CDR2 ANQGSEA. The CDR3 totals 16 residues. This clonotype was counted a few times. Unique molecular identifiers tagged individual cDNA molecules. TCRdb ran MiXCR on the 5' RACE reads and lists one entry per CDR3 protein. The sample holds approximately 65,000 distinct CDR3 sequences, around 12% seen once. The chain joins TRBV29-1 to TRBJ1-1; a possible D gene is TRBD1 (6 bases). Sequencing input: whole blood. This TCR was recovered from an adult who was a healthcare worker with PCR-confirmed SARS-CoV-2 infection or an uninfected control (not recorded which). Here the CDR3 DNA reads TGCAGCGTTGAATTGGGGGCGATGGATGGCGGCACTGAAGCTTTCTTT. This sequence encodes CSVELGAMDGGTEAFF.